This TCR beta chain is drawn from a study of a mutant IDH1 vaccine in newly diagnosed glioma. Study-level background: Radiotherapy, temozolomide, or both had been given previously, and both were given to most.

Notes on this clone: Its antigen is not known.

V was clipped by 2 bases and J by 8 bases; unmatched bases: 14. This CDR3 region has 17 residues. Germline V gene lookup returns CDR1 SGHVS and CDR2 FQNEAQ. TCRdb's copy holds only in-frame clones and misses some; the assay was immunoSEQ multiplex PCR. The sample has tens of thousands of clones, about 82% seen once; the top ten hold 12%. As for time point: week 35, safety follow-up. Doses comprised 300 ug of mutant IDH1 20-mer peptide each, plus topical imiquimod. Donors had new WHO grade 3 or 4 IDH1-mutant, ATRX-lost astrocytomas. The TCR comes from a man in his forties with glioma. The chain employs TRBV7-8 and TRBJ1-1; 10 nucleotides match TRBD1. This specimen was PBMCs, taken from a glioma patient whose treatment included an IDH1 peptide vaccine. CDR3 nucleotides: TGTGCCAGCAGCTTACTTCGGGACAGGGGTGCGGGACCCGAAGCTTTCTTT. Protein product: CASSLLRDRGAGPEAFF.